Listed below are T cell receptor beta chains from one sample, sequenced in a study of vaccination and CD4 T cells after COVID-19. TCRdb itself ran the PCR reads through MiXCR, one entry per CDR3 protein. The data show about 8,300 distinct CDR3 sequences, approximately 35% seen once. These receptors are not linked to any known antigen. The sample comprised CD4+ T cells from blood, cultured in vitro. Receptors were obtained from a human donor in good health. The CDR3 runs from the conserved cysteine through the conserved F or W. D genes are given only for firm matches. Only some rows state a clone size, as once, few, many or a class for expanded clones.

>TRBV5-1|TRBJ1-2|-|few
CASSPGGDVLGYTF
>TRBV20-1|TRBJ2-4|-|-
CSAEGIWAATDSAKNIQYF
>TRBV10-1|TRBJ2-1|-|-
CARPWGVNEQFF
>TRBV5-4|TRBJ2-7|TRBD2|few
CASSLGGVGLAKAYEQYF
>TRBV19|TRBJ2-1|TRBD2|-
CASSIWREGRQEQFF
>TRBV7-9|TRBJ2-1|TRBD1|-
CASSYAWTGTYNEQFF
>TRBV7-7|TRBJ2-2|-|few
CASSLLRDVGELFF
>TRBV20-1|TRBJ2-5|TRBD2|few
CSSKREGRETQYF
>TRBV10-3|TRBJ1-1|-|-
CAIRAGGIYGEAFF
>TRBV29-1|TRBJ2-7|TRBD1|-
CSVGGTVTNSYEQYF
>TRBV7-6|TRBJ1-2|TRBD1|few
CASSQGQGGNYGYTF
>TRBV21-1|TRBJ1-1|-|few
CASSHSGARNTEAFF
>TRBV10-3|TRBJ2-7|-|few
CAITDSYEQYF
>TRBV20-1|TRBJ2-7|-|-
CSARSSIRFYEQYF
>TRBV20-1|TRBJ2-7|-|few
CSARASGGGSTYEQYF
>TRBV20-1|TRBJ2-7|-|few
CSGGRDATYEQYF
>TRBV6-2/TRBV6-3|TRBJ2-2|-|-
CASSYYPGLGTGELFF
>TRBV6-2/TRBV6-3|TRBJ1-5|TRBD1|few
CASRQDRGYNQPQHF
>TRBV3-1|TRBJ2-5|-|few
CASSPTGVSGQETQYF
>TRBV5-4|TRBJ1-5|-|-
CASSLEGGNQPQHF
>TRBV5-1|TRBJ2-7|TRBD2|-
CASSRETSGPGGEQYF
>TRBV19|TRBJ1-2|-|-
CASSAGLIYGYTF
>TRBV12-3/TRBV12-4|TRBJ1-2|-|few
CASSLAGNYGYTF
>TRBV6-5|TRBJ2-1|-|-
CASSSPGGDNEQFF
>TRBV19|TRBJ1-2|TRBD1|-
CASSPPPGQAYGYTF
>TRBV7-9|TRBJ2-1|TRBD2|once
CASSAWKLAGVGEQFF
>TRBV2|TRBJ2-5|-|-
CASRAMETQYF
>TRBV6-4|TRBJ1-3|-|-
CASSSPPAGNTIYF
>TRBV7-3|TRBJ2-2|-|few
CASSLMRLANTGELFF
>TRBV28|TRBJ2-1|TRBD2|-
CASRGLAAYNEQFF
>TRBV6-5|TRBJ2-7|-|-
CASSYSSGSAIGEQYF
>TRBV27|TRBJ2-1|-|few
CASSFSPGRSSYNEQFF
>TRBV7-9|TRBJ1-2|-|once
CASRLSRTSSTSGRDGYTF
>TRBV6-4|TRBJ2-3|-|-
CASSEADTQYF
>TRBV20-1|TRBJ1-5|-|few
CSASEGVDQPQHF
>TRBV9|TRBJ1-5|-|few
CASSAGAHQPQHF
>TRBV28|TRBJ2-7|-|-
CASSFSGTEQYF
>TRBV5-4|TRBJ2-3|TRBD1|-
CASSWGQSTDTQYF
>TRBV2|TRBJ2-3|-|-
CASSIATDTQYF
>TRBV15|TRBJ1-1|-|-
CATSIGRRETTEAFF
>TRBV7-2|TRBJ2-1|TRBD2|-
CASSFRSSGTSYNEQFF
>TRBV4-2|TRBJ2-4|TRBD2|-
CASSQDQLAGNIQYF